The rows below give T cell receptor beta chains drawn from one sample of a study of T-cell memory formation after mild COVID-19. Via MiXCR, TCRdb re-called the 5' RACE reads, giving one row per CDR3 protein. The sample includes 180,000 or so distinct CDR3 sequences, approximately 16% of them seen just once. Sequencing input: PBMCs or a T cell subset sorted from them (not recorded which). The receptors shown here come from an adult woman who had mild COVID-19 (a few samples of this study predate the infection). Cell type and time point are not known. Each CDR3 is given without its conserved first and last residue.

>TRBV20-1
SAQHLDYGYT
>TRBV24-1
ATSRTVQETQY
>TRBV12-3/TRBV12-4
ASSLAGGENTQY
>TRBV15
ATSRVRSSYNEQF
>TRBV20-1
SARDDRRGFNSPLH
>TRBV12-3/TRBV12-4
ASSFGQHGRLYEQY
>TRBV5-1
ASKFSGASQETQY
>TRBV7-2
ASSDRDRGREQF
>TRBV11-3
ASSLAGLDGDTQY
>TRBV3-1
ASSHSTKGDRTFNYGYT
>TRBV12-3/TRBV12-4
ASSSPGRGHYEQY
>TRBV24-1
ATSDYDDEQY
>TRBV29-1
SVLTSGRWGEQY
>TRBV5-1
ASSSGQALNTEAF
>TRBV12-3/TRBV12-4
ASSDPSPGSPLH
>TRBV7-2
ASSTDRGPTQEQF
>TRBV24-1
ATSGGQGFGATQY
>TRBV15
ATSIDSYEQY
>TRBV24-1
AVSGRTSGTRGYEQF
>TRBV24-1
ATSDQVADRMQY
>TRBV5-8
ASSPLAGGGTDTQY
>TRBV7-6
ASSLTVRADQTNYGYT
>TRBV24-1
ATSDEWEAGNEQF
>TRBV20-1
SAPSVAGVSNEQF
>TRBV5-1
ASAQPQFVRLQETQY
>TRBV12-3/TRBV12-4
ASMSFRDGNEQF
>TRBV4-1
ASSQGTGGSSYEQY
>TRBV4-1
ASSQETGLGQF
>TRBV18
ASSPSQGGTEAF
>TRBV24-1
ATSGTGGPNEQF
>TRBV5-1
ASSARQGGSNTEAF
>TRBV7-3
ASSLTGTTGGETQY
>TRBV6-1
ASSDLGQGAFGNQPQH
>TRBV12-3/TRBV12-4
ASSPSPGGRQETQY
>TRBV6-1
ASSPTGRIDEQY
>TRBV3-1
ASSQGSAPEAF
>TRBV7-2
ASSAQSRGTGYGYT
>TRBV12-3/TRBV12-4
ASSSQGFREKLF
>TRBV5-1
ASSLDLPRWTQY
>TRBV15
ATSSYDRRNTEAF
>TRBV12-3/TRBV12-4
ASSFTRNSYGYT
>TRBV12-3/TRBV12-4
ASSLRPGTEAF
>TRBV18
ASSPYSGAYEQY
>TRBV5-1
ASSLSRASYGYT
>TRBV5-5
ASSRTLGTNEQF
>TRBV20-1
SARRVGNQPQH
>TRBV12-3/TRBV12-4
ASRGRGGGYT
>TRBV20-1
SARVAAISTDTQY
>TRBV7-8
ASSFPGPSRREQF
>TRBV7-9
ASSLASAGGHEQY
>TRBV29-1
SVADGSYEQY
>TRBV24-1
ATSQGYDYGYT
>TRBV18
ASSPRQANYGYT